Listed below are T cell receptor beta chains from one sample, sequenced in a study of T cells in Graves' hyperthyroidism and ophthalmopathy. In TCRdb, the multiplex PCR reads were re-called with MiXCR into one record per CDR3 protein. The sample records roughly 500,000 distinct CDR3 sequences, about 16% being singletons. Source material: blood. The receptors derive from a woman in her thirties with Graves' ophthalmopathy. Each CDR3 is given with its conserved first and last residue.

cdr3_aa	v_call	j_call
CASSSDLTDTQYF	TRBV7-2	TRBJ2-3
CASRRTGYTGELFF	TRBV19	TRBJ2-2
CASSFWWNSPLHF	TRBV7-2	TRBJ1-6
CASSPGLAGVAQYF	TRBV7-9	TRBJ2-7
CASNGRANTGELFF	TRBV27	TRBJ2-2
CASSYSGQADYGYTF	TRBV6-6	TRBJ1-2
CSARPLRGNTEAFF	TRBV20-1	TRBJ1-1
CASSYLSGEETQYF	TRBV6-5	TRBJ2-5
CSVEVGDRVSGELFF	TRBV29-1	TRBJ2-2
CASRPQDRVGETQYF	TRBV2	TRBJ2-5
CASHDRGRAKNIQYF	TRBV28	TRBJ2-4
CASSAESGNTIYF	TRBV11-3	TRBJ1-3
CASSFGRENEQFF	TRBV7-3	TRBJ2-1
CASSTGRGDTQYF	TRBV7-2	TRBJ2-3
CSASSTGNQPQHF	TRBV20-1	TRBJ1-5
CASSVVVLWAGGGLGAYEQYF	TRBV9	TRBJ2-7
CASSLGGTLTSGIYEQYF	TRBV11-2	TRBJ2-7
CASSLQGTFSGANVLTF	TRBV28	TRBJ2-6
CAISETGPDRGRSFEKLFF	TRBV10-3	TRBJ1-4
CSARSPRIIPYEQFF	TRBV20-1	TRBJ2-1
CSARDLPLGETQYF	TRBV20-1	TRBJ2-5
CASRMGRGQPQHF	TRBV19	TRBJ1-5
CASSLGTGIYEQYF	TRBV11-2	TRBJ2-7
CASLPVRGQWLAGFF	TRBV28	TRBJ2-1
CASSIEAGRTAGGNQPQHF	TRBV19	TRBJ1-5
CASSVYSGGQFF	TRBV18	TRBJ2-1
CASSLWGQGQGLNYGYTF	TRBV7-9	TRBJ1-2
CASNGQGYTDTQYF	TRBV19	TRBJ2-3
CASTQRGLAGSGDTQYF	TRBV9	TRBJ2-3
CASSQPGQGSGYTF	TRBV4-1	TRBJ1-2
CAWSVVDSSYNEQFF	TRBV30	TRBJ2-1
CASSQEGSGSDQPQHF	TRBV4-1	TRBJ1-5
CASSLVQYTGELFF	TRBV7-2	TRBJ2-2
CASSYRDRHEYEQYF	TRBV6-2/TRBV6-3	TRBJ2-7
CASSFRTDISYNEQFF	TRBV27	TRBJ2-1
CASSFNPGLAGGLVDTQYF	TRBV28	TRBJ2-3
CASSPWGISNTEAFF	TRBV5-1	TRBJ1-1
CASSLLQGREPQHF	TRBV27	TRBJ1-5
CASKEAGGPRILSYEQYF	TRBV5-1	TRBJ2-7
CSADTIGHTGELFF	TRBV29-1	TRBJ2-2
CASSPTRRLAGRGETQYF	TRBV28	TRBJ2-5
CASDVTGIYNEQFF	TRBV2	TRBJ2-1
CSALGTGTGETQYF	TRBV29-1	TRBJ2-5
CASSLAYGELFF	TRBV5-4	TRBJ2-2
CASSQAGSYEQYF	TRBV4-2	TRBJ2-7
CASSTTDSYEQYF	TRBV5-6	TRBJ2-7
CAISDLTDNQPQHF	TRBV10-3	TRBJ1-5
CASRSHRGYEQYF	TRBV6-2/TRBV6-3	TRBJ2-7
CASSSGPPLSGELFF	TRBV11-2	TRBJ2-2
CAWAPGNEQFF	TRBV30	TRBJ2-1
CASRRALNYGYTF	TRBV28	TRBJ1-2
CATSPKAGVAKNIQYF	TRBV15	TRBJ2-4
CASSKSGGPRVVNEQFF	TRBV4-1	TRBJ2-1
CASSGGRGTYEQYF	TRBV5-1	TRBJ2-7
CASSLEGVGETQYF	TRBV5-5	TRBJ2-5